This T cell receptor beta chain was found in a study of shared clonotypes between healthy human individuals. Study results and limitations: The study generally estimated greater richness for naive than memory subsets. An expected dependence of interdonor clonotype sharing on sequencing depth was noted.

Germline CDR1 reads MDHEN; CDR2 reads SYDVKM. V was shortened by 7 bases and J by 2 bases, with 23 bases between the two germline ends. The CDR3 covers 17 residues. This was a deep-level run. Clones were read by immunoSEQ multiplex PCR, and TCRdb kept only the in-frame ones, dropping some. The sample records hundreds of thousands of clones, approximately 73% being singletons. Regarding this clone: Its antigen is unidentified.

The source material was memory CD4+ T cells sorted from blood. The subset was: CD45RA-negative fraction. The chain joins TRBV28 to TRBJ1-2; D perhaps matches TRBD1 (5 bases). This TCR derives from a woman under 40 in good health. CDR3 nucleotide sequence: TGTGCCAGCAAGTCAACGGGGCCGGTCGAATTAAACTATGGCTACACCTTC. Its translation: CASKSTGPVELNYGYTF.